This TCR beta chain was captured by sequencing in a study of cytomegalovirus exposure and HLA in healthy donors (dated by TCRdb to about 2017). About the investigation overall: An earlier analysis of some 500 of the donors reported about 290 Gb of sequence data and 120 million or so unique TCR beta sequences from 150 million to 200 million T cells. Roughly 300 gigabases of sequencing data and 70 million to 85 million unique TCR sequences were included in an early release covering around 600 HLA-typed donors. Of the roughly 430 genotyped donors, about 80% fell in the genetic ancestry cluster associated with self-reported Caucasian donors. The study was designed to test whether signatures of past pathogen exposure could be identified by cataloging public T cell receptors. The T cell repertoires of several hundred subjects were profiled by immunosequencing and related to cytomegalovirus serostatus. Besides the first cohort of roughly 660 subjects, a separate validation cohort made up of over 100 different subjects was used. To predict cytomegalovirus infection status, the study combined high-throughput TCR immunosequencing, statistical association of individual TCRs with disease status, and machine learning. To study patterns of TCR occurrence, a later analysis re-analyzed previously published TCR beta repertoires from several hundred donors and added high-resolution HLA genotyping. Rather than drawing on any new phenotypic data, the later analysis identified candidate immune exposures from TCR beta sequences and the way those sequences occurred across donors. To decide whether each TCR beta V gene segment behaved as functional or pseudogenic, an earlier analysis of nearly 600 of the donors relied on high-throughput TCR beta sequencing. Donor age, sex, ethnicity and CMV serostatus were compiled together with the repertoire data. A later genetic analysis took genome-wide SNP genotypes for about three fifths of the 666 donors and used that subset as a discovery cohort. Every repertoire in the discovery cohort had been generated on one and the same sequencing platform. HLA typing included class I and class II loci at four-digit resolution. The number of typed donors differed by locus: about 629-630 for A, B, C, DRB1 and DQB1; 500 to 550 for DQA1; 606 for DPA1; and approximately 450 for DPB1. About five DR-DQ haplotypes were treated as single units for association and clustering because of strong linkage in the cohort. Across some 400 genotyped donors of the cohort, an average of about 240,000 unique TCR beta nucleotide sequences per donor were sequenced, and roughly a sixth of those sequences were non-productive.

The library was built by means of the immunoSEQ multiplex PCR assay. The multiplex PCR relied on a mix of 60 forward primers for TCR Vbeta segments and 13 reverse primers for TCR Jbeta segments. A multiplex PCR assay on genomic DNA amplified the CDR3 region of rearranged TCR beta genes. The amplified TCR beta libraries were sequenced on the Illumina HiSeq System as 87-base-pair reads. Concerning the study's data processing: In a later analysis, about 80 million unique TCR beta chains were counted across the 690 or so repertoires, and roughly 11 million of these chains were shared by at least two donors. A nearest-neighbor algorithm error-corrected the raw reads and collapsed the reads into unique sequences, merging closely related sequences to remove PCR and sequencing errors. V, D and J gene segments were assigned by aligning CDR3 sequences to IMGT reference sequences. For a sequence to be retained, a match of at least six nucleotides was required to both a V gene segment and a J gene segment. A rearrangement was called productive if the CDR3 had no stop codons and remained in frame with V and J, and every other rearrangement was called non-productive. Following IMGT convention, CDR3 was defined as the stretch from the second conserved V-encoded cysteine up to the conserved J-encoded phenylalanine. Sequences without an unambiguous match to a single V gene segment were excluded from the earlier analysis of 500 to 700 of the donors. In an earlier analysis of 500 to 750 of the donors, V segments were called functional above 56.7% productive rearrangements and were called segregating when the between-donor standard deviation exceeded 5%. A statistical classification framework was built for diagnosing cytomegalovirus status from the catalog of TCR beta chain sequences. In a later analysis, TCR nucleotide sequences were compared against IMGT/GENE-DB human TR gene sequences so that V and J genes could be assigned. Using the TCRdist pipeline, a later analysis assigned CDR3 sequences along with most-parsimonious VDJ recombination scenarios. In a later analysis, each TCR beta chain was defined by its CDR3 amino acid sequence together with its V-gene family, and reads without a unique V-gene family were excluded. A later analysis removed 500 to 650 highly shared, low-generation-probability nucleotide sequences to deal with suspected cross-contamination and a sequencing artifact. In a later analysis, a clonal expansion index for each public chain was calculated from normalized within-repertoire ranks of inferred template counts. In a later analysis, generation probabilities were computed using a VDJ recombination model fitted to out-of-frame rearrangements, and the results were checked against IGoR. Hypergeometric tests were used in a later analysis to score TCR-TCR, TCR-HLA and TCR-CMV co-occurrence, with a repertoire-size bias correction applied to the TCR pairs. False discovery rates were estimated in a later analysis by permuting HLA or CMV assignments 20 times. In a later analysis, co-occurring TCRs were grouped with DBSCAN, and TCRdist sequence similarity was added when clustering was performed within HLA-allele-positive subsets. For co-occurrence clustering, repertoires with fewer than 30,000 or more than 120,000 public chains were excluded, along with four to six repertoires with anomalous nucleotide sharing. Entries here come from immuneACCESS through TCRdb and include only in-frame sequences with V and J called. Some clones fail to appear in such tables; in the studies checked, an unresolved V gene covers under half of the shortfall, and the cause of the remainder is unknown. D and trimming were read from the DNA, whereas the V and J calls and clone size are those reported in that table. The sample table contains some 190,000 clones; only one count was recorded for about nine tenths of them. The ten top clones hold around 0.98% of the sample.

The cohort consisted of 670 or so healthy bone marrow donors. At the time of sampling, every cohort member was nominally healthy, though immune exposures that went unrecorded were likely present. The donor was CMV seronegative and belonged to the group of approximately 320 seronegative cohort members. A peripheral blood sample was provided by each donor, and peripheral blood mononuclear cells were used for TCR beta sequencing. The Qiagen DNeasy Blood Extraction Kit was used to extract genomic DNA from the blood cell samples. From a lookup of the germline V gene, CDR1 and CDR2 are SGHVS and FNYEAQ. The CDR3 contains 16 residues, cysteine and phenylalanine counted. The kept DNA is CDR3 alone, 48 bases in frame from the first base. Compared with germline, V lacks 4 bases and J lacks 5 bases; bases without a gene match: 10. As concerns this clone: Its antigen has not been determined. Qualities for individual bases were not recorded, and no much larger clone is one base off.

Beyond this particular receptor, the publication reports: Correlated functional status among segregating V segments might reflect linkage disequilibrium, but an unknown experimental factor could not be ruled out. Roughly uniform sequencing depth across donors was assumed in presence/absence analyses, although this assumption may not hold. An earlier analysis of approximately 540 of the donors showed that most TCR beta V segments appeared in productive rearrangements either about 87% or about 30% of the time, which broadly matched IMGT annotations. Only TCR beta chains were sequenced in this cohort, and the absence of alpha or paired-chain data limited detectable features. For the cohort, immune exposure information was limited to CMV serostatus. Cytomegalovirus status was reported to be diagnosed by the classifier with high specificity and sensitivity in both the original and validation cohorts. According to a later analysis, most CMV-associated TCR beta chains appeared to be HLA-restricted, and the HLA associations seemed to be driven largely by CMV exposure. In a later analysis, several top co-occurrence clusters were reported to appear linked to parvovirus B19, influenza, CMV and Epstein-Barr virus. Strong co-occurrence of HLA alleles, especially DR and DQ, made assigning TCR associations to individual alleles difficult. Because counts were too low, 15 or so rarely observed V segments, including chromosome 9 orphons, were excluded from the earlier analysis of about 500 of the donors. In a later analysis, some 18,000 TCR beta sequences were associated with specific HLA alleles at a false discovery rate of 0.05. A later analysis found that TCR association rates varied across HLA loci, with DRB1 alleles showing the most associated TCRs and HLA-C alleles the fewest. Because HLA typing was unavailable for some donors at each locus, only the typed subset was used in association tests. Some IMGT-functional V segments, including TRBV6-2 and TRBV6-3, could not be told apart with the 87-base-pair reads, so those segments were excluded. A later genetic analysis associated a missense DCLRE1C variant with V-gene and J-gene trimming of TCR beta chains, and an independent cohort replicated the association. According to the authors, the approach could potentially be generalized to other disease states and immunological phenotypes. A total of fewer than 200 TCR beta chains were listed by the study as associated with cytomegalovirus. In a later analysis, HLA-associated TCR beta chains showed more clonal expansion and lower generation probabilities than non-associated chains that were equally common. A later genetic analysis reported fewer N-insertions in productive TCRs among donors in an Asian-associated ancestry cluster than the roughly 670-donor mean. In vitro tests confirmed that a few of the cytomegalovirus-associated TCR beta chains recognize cytomegalovirus antigens. A cluster of highly shared sequence variants was judged likely to represent a technical artifact of the sequencing pipeline. A further reported finding was that TCR beta sequences accurately predicted the HLA-A and HLA-B alleles for most subjects in the first cohort. Most TCR sequences were seen in very few donors, while some public TCRs were found in many individuals.

The source of this sequence is a boy under 10 years old in good health and CMV-seronegative. The rearrangement combines TRBV7-6 with TRBJ2-5; TRBD2 lines up with 10 middle nucleotides. Input material: PBMCs. The CDR3: CASSSSGGRFEETQYF. The nucleotide sequence is TGTGCCAGCAGCTCTAGCGGGGGTAGGTTCGAGGAGACCCAGTACTTC.